This T cell receptor (beta chain) was sequenced for a study of identical twins. CDR1 is SGHAT and CDR2 is FQDESV in the germline V gene (reference sequence). V lost 5 bases to trimming and J lost 1 base; unmatched junction nucleotides: 18. This CDR3 region has 19 residues. This clonotype turned up a few times. TCRdb independently ran MiXCR on the 5' RACE reads; one entry per CDR3 protein. The table has 540,000 or so distinct CDR3 sequences, around 24% seen once. This same sample was also part of a study on yellow fever vaccine responses in identical twins.

The sample comprised CD4+ T cells sorted from blood. This TCR came from a woman aged 18-29 years in good health. The chain joins TRBV11-1 to TRBJ1-1; 8 nucleotides align to TRBD1. The CDR3 sequence: CASSPPSKDQGAKNTEAFF. The CDR3 nucleotides read TGTGCCAGCAGCCCACCCTCAAAAGACCAGGGGGCGAAGAACACTGAAGCTTTCTTT.